Sequencing of this TCR beta chain was carried out in a study of T cells after yellow fever vaccination. Study summary: Where fractions had low cell numbers, libraries were prepared from them with the SMART-Seq v4 Ultra Low Input RNA kit.

Study findings and constraints: A secondary response was less intense yet reached its peak sooner, at day 5 versus 15. Contaminating bulk clonotypes could be abundant in FACS-sorted repertoires.

UMIs were added to TCR cDNA along with a universal primer site when it was made by 5'RACE template switching. MiXCR was run by TCRdb on the 5' RACE reads, yielding one entry per CDR3 protein. Counted here are 350,000 to 450,000 distinct CDR3 sequences, 18% occurring once; the ten biggest clones make up roughly a sixth. This clonotype occurred many times. Its antigen remains unidentified. The germline V gene has CDR1 DFQATT and CDR2 SNEGSKA (reference sequence). V lost 4 bases to trimming and J lost 4 bases, with 14 bases between them. The CDR3 sequence is 13 residues long. Material: PBMCs, obtained before the yellow fever booster vaccination. The V call is TRBV20-1, the J call TRBJ2-7; D possibly uses TRBD1 or TRBD2 (5 bases each). This clonotype was obtained from a man younger than 35 who received the YFV17D yellow fever vaccine. This chain's CDR3 is CSATLRDPYEQYF. CDR3 nucleotide sequence: TGCAGTGCTACGCTCCGGGACCCTTACGAGCAGTACTTC.